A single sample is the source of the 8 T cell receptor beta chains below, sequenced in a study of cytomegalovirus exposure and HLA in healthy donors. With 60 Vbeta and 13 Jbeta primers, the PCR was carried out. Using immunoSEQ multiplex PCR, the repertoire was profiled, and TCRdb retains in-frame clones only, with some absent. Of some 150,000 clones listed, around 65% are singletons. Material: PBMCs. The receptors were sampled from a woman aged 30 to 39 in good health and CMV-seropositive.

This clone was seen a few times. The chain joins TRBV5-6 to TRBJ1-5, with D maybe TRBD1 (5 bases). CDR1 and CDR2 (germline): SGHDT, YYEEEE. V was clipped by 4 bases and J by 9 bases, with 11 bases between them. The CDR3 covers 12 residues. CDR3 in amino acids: CASSPGQGPQHF. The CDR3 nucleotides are TGTGCCAGCAGCCCCGGGCAGGGGCCCCAGCATTTT.

The CDR3 protein is CASSPLAYNEQFF. The CDR3 DNA sequence: TGTGCCAGCTCACCACTCGCGTACAATGAGCAGTTCTTC. The J gene is TRBJ2-1, the V gene TRBV18; unclear D gene. CDR1 and CDR2 from the germline V gene are KGHSH and LQKENI. The length of the CDR3 is 13 residues. Deletions cut 1 base from V and 4 bases from J, with 5 bases between.

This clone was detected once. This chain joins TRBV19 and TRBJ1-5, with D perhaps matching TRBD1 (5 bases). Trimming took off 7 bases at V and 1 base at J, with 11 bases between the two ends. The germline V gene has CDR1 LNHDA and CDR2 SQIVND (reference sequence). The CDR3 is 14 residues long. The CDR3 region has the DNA TGTGCCAGTAACGCAGGGATGAGCAATCAGCCCCAGCATTTT. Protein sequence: CASNAGMSNQPQHF.

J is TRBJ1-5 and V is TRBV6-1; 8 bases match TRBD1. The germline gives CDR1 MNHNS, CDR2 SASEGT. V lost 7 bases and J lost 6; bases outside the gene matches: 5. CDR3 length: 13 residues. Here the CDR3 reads CASTGTGAQPQHF. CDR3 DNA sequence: TGTGCCAGCACCGGGACAGGAGCTCAGCCCCAGCATTTT.

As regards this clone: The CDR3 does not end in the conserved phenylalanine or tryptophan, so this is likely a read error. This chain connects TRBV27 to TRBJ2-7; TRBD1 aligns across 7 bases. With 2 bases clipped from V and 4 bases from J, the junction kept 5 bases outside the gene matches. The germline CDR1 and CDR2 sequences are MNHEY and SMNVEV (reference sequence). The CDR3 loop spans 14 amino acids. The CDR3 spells CASSLRGLLYEQYL. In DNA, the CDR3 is TGTGCCAGCAGTTTAAGGGGGCTTTTGTACGAGCAGTACTTA.

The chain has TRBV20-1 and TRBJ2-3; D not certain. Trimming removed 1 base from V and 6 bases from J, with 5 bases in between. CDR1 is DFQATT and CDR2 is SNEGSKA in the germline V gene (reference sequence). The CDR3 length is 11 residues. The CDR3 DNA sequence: TGCAGTGCTAGAGTCCTCGATACGCAGTATTTT. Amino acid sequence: CSARVLDTQYF.

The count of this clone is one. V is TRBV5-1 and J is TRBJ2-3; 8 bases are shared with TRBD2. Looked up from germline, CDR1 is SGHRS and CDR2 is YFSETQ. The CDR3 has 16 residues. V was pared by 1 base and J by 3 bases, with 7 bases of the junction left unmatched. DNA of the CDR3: TGCGCCAGCAGCTTGAGGGTGACTAGCGCGACAGATACGCAGTATTTT. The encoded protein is CASSLRVTSATDTQYF.

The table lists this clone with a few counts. The CDR3 DNA follows: TGCGCCAGCAGCTTACAGGCTATTAATGAAAAACTGTTTTTT. It is translated as CASSLQAINEKLFF. The chain uses TRBV5-1 and TRBJ1-4, with D maybe TRBD1 (5 bases). This CDR3 contains 14 residues. In germline, CDR1 is SGHRS, CDR2 YFSETQ. V lost 2 bases to trimming and J lost 4 bases, with 9 bases between them.